This T cell receptor (beta chain) was documented in a study of T cells in Graves' hyperthyroidism and ophthalmopathy. The CDR3 runs to 13 residues. Germline CDR1 is KGHSH and CDR2 is LQKENI. V shed 8 bases and J shed 0 bases, with 10 bases lying between them. Amplification targeted TCR beta CDR3 regions from RNA transcripts. An initial round of RT-PCR targeting the TCR CDR3 relied on the HTBI primer set. MiXCR, run by TCRdb on the multiplex PCR reads, gives a single entry per CDR3 protein. The sample consists of roughly 380,000 distinct CDR3 sequences, approximately 14% of them appearing once. Absence of ophthalmopathy progression within 18 months defined stable Graves' hyperthyroidism. Hyperthyroidism had been newly diagnosed in patients aged 18 to 65, and its duration was under 2 months. This clonotype was picked up many times. The antigen remains undetermined. Points from the study as a whole: Blood samples included most of the expanded thyroid clonotypes exceeding 0.001. Ophthalmopathy was model-predicted a median roughly 6.2 months pre-onset.

Input material: blood. The source of this sequence is a woman aged 55-69 years with Graves' hyperthyroidism. The V gene is TRBV18, the J gene TRBJ1-1; D is undetermined. In nucleotides, the CDR3 is TGTGCCAGCCGCCTGACGGTGAACACTGAAGCTTTCTTT. Translated: CASRLTVNTEAFF.